The clone carrying this T cell receptor beta chain was seen a few times. Its antigen is as yet unknown. The sample is drawn from a study of post-analysis software for immune sequencing data. Study as a whole: The cohort encompassed relapsing-remitting, secondary progressive and progressive-relapsing multiple sclerosis disease courses. Study outcomes and limitations: When patients were compared with controls, 5 or 6 TRBV segments were more frequent, TRBV5-6, TRBV5-1 and TRBV20-1 among them. Under F measure analysis, samples from one preparation batch co-clustered strongly.

The J segment lost 4 bases and the V segment lost 3 bases, leaving 9 bases of the junction unmatched. Germline CDR1 SGHRS, CDR2 YFSETQ. CDR3 length equals 15 residues. Libraries were made from TCR beta cDNA, and they carried unique molecular identifiers. TCRdb recomputed calls from the PCR reads with MiXCR, one row per CDR3 protein. The sample gives about 540,000 distinct CDR3 sequences, approximately 34% of which show up once; approximately 6% is in the top ten. Sequenced: blood. J is TRBJ1-2 and V is TRBV5-1, with 7 bases that match TRBD1. The receptor was isolated from a girl aged 2-17 years with multiple sclerosis. Here the CDR3 reads CASSSDVGGGYGYTF. In nucleotides, the CDR3 is TGCGCCAGCAGCTCCGATGTAGGGGGCGGCTATGGCTACACCTTC.